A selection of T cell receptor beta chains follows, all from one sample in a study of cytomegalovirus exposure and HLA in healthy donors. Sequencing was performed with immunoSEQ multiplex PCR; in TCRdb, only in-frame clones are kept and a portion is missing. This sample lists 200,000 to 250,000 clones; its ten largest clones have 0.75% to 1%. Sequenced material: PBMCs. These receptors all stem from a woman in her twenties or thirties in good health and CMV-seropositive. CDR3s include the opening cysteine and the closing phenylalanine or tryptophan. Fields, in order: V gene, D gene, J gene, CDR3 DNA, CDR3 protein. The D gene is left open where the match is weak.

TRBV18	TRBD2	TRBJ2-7	TGTGCCAGCTCGTCGACTAGCGGGGGGTCCTACGAGCAGTACTTC	CASSSTSGGSYEQYF
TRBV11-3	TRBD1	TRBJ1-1	TGTGCCAGCAGCTCAGGGACAGGGAATTCTGAAGCTTTCTTT	CASSSGTGNSEAFF
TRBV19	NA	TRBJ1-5	TGTGCCAGTAGTATCGAGAGGAGCAATCAGCCCCAGCATTTT	CASSIERSNQPQHF
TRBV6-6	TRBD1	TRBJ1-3	TGTGCCAGCGGACAGGGGTCTGGAAACACCATATATTTT	CASGQGSGNTIYF
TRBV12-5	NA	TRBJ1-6	TGTGCTAGTGCCTCTGAGGGGGCACCCCTCCACTTT	CASASEGAPLHF
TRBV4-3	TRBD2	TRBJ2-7	TGCGCCAGCAGCCAAGTAAGGTCGGGAGGGGGCTACGAGCAGTACTTC	CASSQVRSGGGYEQYF
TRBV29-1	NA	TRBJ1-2	TGCAGCGTTTATCAGAACCTTGACTATGGCTACACCTTC	CSVYQNLDYGYTF
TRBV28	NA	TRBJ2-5	TGTGCCAGCAGTTTATCCCAAAGGAGTGAGACCCAGTACTTC	CASSLSQRSETQYF
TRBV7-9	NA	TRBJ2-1	TGTGCCAGCAGCTCTCCGGGAACTAGCAATGAGCAGTTCTTC	CASSSPGTSNEQFF
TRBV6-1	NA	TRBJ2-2	TGTGCCAGCAGGTCCGGGACAACCCTCACCGGGGAGCTGTTTTTT	CASRSGTTLTGELFF
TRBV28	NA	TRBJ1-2	TGTGCCAGCCAGTCTAACTATGGCTACACCTTC	CASQSNYGYTF
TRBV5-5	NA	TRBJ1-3	TGTGCCAGCAGCTCGACCGGGAGTTTTGGAAACACCATATATTTT	CASSSTGSFGNTIYF
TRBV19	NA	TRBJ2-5	TGTGCCAGTAGTAGTCGCGGCCGCTCGTACCAAGAGACCCAGTACTTC	CASSSRGRSYQETQYF
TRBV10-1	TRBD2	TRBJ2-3	TGCGCCAGCAGCTCTCTAGCGGGAGGTCGGGATACGCAGTATTTT	CASSSLAGGRDTQYF
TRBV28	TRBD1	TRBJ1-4	TGTGCCAGCAGTCCCCAGACAGGGGTTGGAGAAAAACTGTTTTTT	CASSPQTGVGEKLFF
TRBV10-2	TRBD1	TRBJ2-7	TGCGCCAGCAGATACGGACAGGGGACCTACGAGCAGTACTTC	CASRYGQGTYEQYF
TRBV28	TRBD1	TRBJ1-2	TGTGCCAGCAGTTTATTTCGGGGACAGGGAGGAGGCTACACCTTC	CASSLFRGQGGGYTF
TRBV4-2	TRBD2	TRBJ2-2	TGTGCCAGCAGCCAAGGAGCGGGGGGGCACACCGGGGAGCTGTTTTTT	CASSQGAGGHTGELFF
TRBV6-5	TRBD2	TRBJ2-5	TGTGCCAGCAGACGACTAGCAGAACAAGAGACCCAGTACTTC	CASRRLAEQETQYF
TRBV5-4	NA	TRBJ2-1	TGTGCCAGCAGTATCGACAACTACAATGAGCAGTTCTTC	CASSIDNYNEQFF
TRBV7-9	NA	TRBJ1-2	TGTGCCAGCAGCAGAGAAAGAGCCTATGGCTACACCTTC	CASSRERAYGYTF
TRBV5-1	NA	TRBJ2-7	TGCGCCAGCAGCTTGTACTACGAGCAGTACTTC	CASSLYYEQYF
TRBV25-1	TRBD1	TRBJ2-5	TGTGCCAGCCTCGAAGGGGGCTCCTCCAGGGGTCAGGGCGGGACCCAGTACTTC	CASLEGGSSRGQGGTQYF
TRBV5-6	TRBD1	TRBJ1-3	TGTGCCAGCAGCTCGGACAGGGGTTACACCATATATTTT	CASSSDRGYTIYF
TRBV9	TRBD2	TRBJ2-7	TGTGCCAGCAGCGTAGGGGGTAGCGGGGTTTACGAGCAGTACTTC	CASSVGGSGVYEQYF
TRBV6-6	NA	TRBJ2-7	TGTGCCAGCAGTTACATAAGGGGACTCAGATACGAGCAGTACTTC	CASSYIRGLRYEQYF
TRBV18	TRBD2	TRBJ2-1	TGTGCCAGCTCAGTCCAGCGGGAGGGTTACAATGAGCAGTTCTTC	CASSVQREGYNEQFF
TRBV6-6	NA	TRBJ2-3	TGTGCCAGCAGTTACGGCCCCCTCACAGATACGCAGTATTTT	CASSYGPLTDTQYF
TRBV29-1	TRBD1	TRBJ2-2	TGCAGCGCCATAGGGGGACAGGGAGGAACCGGGGAGCTGTTTTTT	CSAIGGQGGTGELFF
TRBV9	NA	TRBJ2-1	TGTGCCAGCAGCATTAGCGTGAGCTCCTACAATGAGCAGTTCTTC	CASSISVSSYNEQFF
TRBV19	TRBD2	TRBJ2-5	TGTGCCAGTAGTATAGGGGCTAGCGGGAGTGGAGAGACCCAGTACTTC	CASSIGASGSGETQYF
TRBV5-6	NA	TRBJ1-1	TGTGCCAGCAGCTTACCGGGTGAGACTGAAGCTTTCTTT	CASSLPGETEAFF
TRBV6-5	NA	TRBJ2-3	TGTGCCAGCACAAGAGCGGTGGGAGGCACAGATACGCAGTATTTT	CASTRAVGGTDTQYF
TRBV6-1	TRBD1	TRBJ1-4	TGTGCCAGCATAAGACGGGGGACAGGGAATGAAAAACTGTTTTTT	CASIRRGTGNEKLFF
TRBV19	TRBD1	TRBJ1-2	TGTGCCAGTACCGGGACAGACTTGGCTAACTATGGCTACACCTTC	CASTGTDLANYGYTF
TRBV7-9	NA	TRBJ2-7	TGTGCCAGCAGCTTAGGGTTCGGACTCCATATCAAGCAGTACTTC	CASSLGFGLHIKQYF
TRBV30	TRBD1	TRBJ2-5	TGTGCCTGGACCACAGGGGGCGTGGAGACCCAGTACTTC	CAWTTGGVETQYF
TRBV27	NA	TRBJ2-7	TGTCCCAGCAGTATGACAGGACCCTACGAGCAGTACTTC	CPSSMTGPYEQYF
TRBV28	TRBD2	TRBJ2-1	TGTGCCTCAACGGGACTAGCGGACTACTCCTACAATGAGCAGTTCTTC	CASTGLADYSYNEQFF
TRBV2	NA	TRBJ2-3	TGTGCCAGCGTTTGGGGAGAAGGGAGCACAGATACGCAGTATTTT	CASVWGEGSTDTQYF
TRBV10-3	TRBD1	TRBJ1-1	TGTGCCATCAGTAGACAGGGGGAGCCGAACACTGAAGCTTTCTTT	CAISRQGEPNTEAFF
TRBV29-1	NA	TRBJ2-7	TGCAGCGTTGGTGCCAGGGACTACGAGCAGTACTTC	CSVGARDYEQYF
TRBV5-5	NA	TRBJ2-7	TGTGCCAGCAGCACCGTAGGACAGTCCTACGAGCAGTACTTC	CASSTVGQSYEQYF
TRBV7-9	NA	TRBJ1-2	TGTGCCAGCACCTTAGGGGGGGGTGGCACCTATGGCTACACCTTC	CASTLGGGGTYGYTF
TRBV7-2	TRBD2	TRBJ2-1	TGTGCCAGCAGCTTAGTTAGTGGGACTAGGGACGAGCAGTTCTTC	CASSLVSGTRDEQFF
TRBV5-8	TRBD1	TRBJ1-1	TGTGCCAGCAGCTTCCAGGGGGCCGTTGAAGCTTTCTTT	CASSFQGAVEAFF
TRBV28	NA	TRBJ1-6	TGTGCCAGCAGTGTGACAGCGACCCTCCCCACCCTCCACTTT	CASSVTATLPTLHF
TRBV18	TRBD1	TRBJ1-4	TGTGCCAGCTCAGGCGGGTTCCCGCGGACAGGGGTTGAAAAACTGTTTTTT	CASSGGFPRTGVEKLFF
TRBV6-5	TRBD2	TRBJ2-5	TGTGCCAGCAGTTACCGGCGGGGGGGCGGCCAAGAGACCCAGTACTTC	CASSYRRGGGQETQYF
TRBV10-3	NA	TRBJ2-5	TGTGCCATCAGTGCGAACAGGGACCAAGAGACCCAGTACTTC	CAISANRDQETQYF
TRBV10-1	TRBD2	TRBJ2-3	TGCGCCAGCAGTGCTCCAACTAGCGGGAAGCCAGATACGCAGTATTTT	CASSAPTSGKPDTQYF
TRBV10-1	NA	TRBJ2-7	TGCGCCAGCAGTAAATTTCGAGGGAGTGGCTACGAGCAGTACTTC	CASSKFRGSGYEQYF
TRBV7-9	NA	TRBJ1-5	TGTGCCAGCAGCTTAGAGGGGCTGGACAGTGATCAGCCCCAGCATTTT	CASSLEGLDSDQPQHF
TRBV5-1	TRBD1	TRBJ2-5	TGCGCCAGCAGCTTGAACACAGGGGGACAGGAGACCCAGTACTTC	CASSLNTGGQETQYF
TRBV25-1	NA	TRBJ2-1	TGTGCCAGCAGCGGACCCGGGACTCGAGACAATGAGCAGTTCTTC	CASSGPGTRDNEQFF
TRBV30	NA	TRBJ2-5	TGTGCCTGGAGTTCCACAGGGATAGGTCGGCAAGAGACCCAGTACTTC	CAWSSTGIGRQETQYF
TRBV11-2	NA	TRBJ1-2	TGTGCCAGCAGCTTAGTGCAGGGGTCCGGCTATGGCTACACCTTC	CASSLVQGSGYGYTF